One and the same sample provided the 26 T cell receptor beta chains below, sequenced in a study of identical twins. Via MiXCR, TCRdb re-called the 5' RACE reads, giving one row per CDR3 protein. The sample holds fewer than 500,000 distinct CDR3 sequences; roughly an eighth are singletons and the top ten take approximately 0.98%. This same sample was also part of a study on yellow fever vaccine responses in identical twins.

The sequenced sample was CD4+ T cells sorted from blood. Receptors originate from a woman under 30 in good health.

This clonotype occurred many times. The genes are TRBV12-3 or TRBV12-4 and TRBJ2-2, with D possibly matching TRBD1 (6 bases). There are 14 residues in the CDR3. V was shortened by 2 bases and J by 4 bases, with 8 bases between the two germline ends. The CDR3 DNA follows: TGTGCCAGCAGTTTAAAAGGGGGCACCGGGGAGCTGTTTTTT. This sequence encodes CASSLKGGTGELFF.

This clonotype was picked up one time. This chain uses TRBV5-6 with TRBJ2-7; either TRBD1 or TRBD2 may supply D (5 bases each). CDR1 SGHDT and CDR2 YYEEEE come from the germline V gene. V was pared by 1 base and J by 5 bases, with 16 bases between. The CDR3 totals 15 residues. This chain's CDR3 is CASSLNNLLGDEQYF. The CDR3 DNA is TGTGCCAGCAGCTTGAATAACTTATTGGGGGACGAGCAGTACTTC.

The rearrangement joins TRBV20-1 to TRBJ2-7; 10 nucleotides agree with TRBD1. Germline assignment: CDR1 DFQATT and CDR2 SNEGSKA (reference sequence). This CDR3 is built from 16 residues. After removal of 0 bases from V and 4 bases from J, the junction contained 9 bases not matched to a gene. The CDR3 here is CSARDSRQGASYEQYF. The CDR3 nucleotides are TGCAGTGCTAGAGATTCGCGACAGGGGGCTAGTTACGAGCAGTACTTC.

This chain links TRBV7-6 with TRBJ2-1, with 7 bases fitting TRBD1. Germline V gene lookup returns CDR1 SGHVS and CDR2 FNYEAQ. The CDR3 is 15 residues long. The V segment lost 5 bases and the J segment 5 bases; nucleotides outside the gene matches: 9. CDR3 region: CASSRVWDRDNEQFF. For the CDR3, the DNA is TGTGCCAGCAGCCGGGTATGGGACAGAGACAATGAGCAGTTCTTC.

This sequence joins TRBV3-1 and TRBJ2-7; TRBD2 matches 9 bases. The CDR3 has 15 amino acids. With 4 bases clipped from V and 4 bases from J, the junction kept 8 bases outside the gene matches. Germline V gene sequence: CDR1 LGHDT, CDR2 YNNKEL (reference sequence). The CDR3 DNA reads as TGTGCCAGCAGCCGCCTCGGGGGACTAGCTTACGAGCAGTACTTC. This gives the protein CASSRLGGLAYEQYF.

This clonotype was counted a few times. V and J are TRBV12-3 or TRBV12-4 and TRBJ1-1; TRBD1 might be the D (5 bases). Trimming removed 6 bases from V and 0 bases from J, with 20 bases in between. CDR3 length equals 17 residues. The CDR3 sequence: CASSRQAWGAVNTEAFF. The CDR3 DNA is TGTGCCAGCAGCCGCCAAGCGTGGGGCGCGGTGAACACTGAAGCTTTCTTT.

This clonotype has more than one count but fewer than ten. The V call is TRBV3-1, the J call TRBJ1-5; D ambiguous. Trimming pared 3 bases from V and 0 bases from J, leaving 6 bases between. The CDR3 totals 14 residues. Germline V gives CDR1 LGHDT, CDR2 YNNKEL (reference sequence). CDR3 loop: CASSHSDSNQPQHF. The DNA for the CDR3 is TGTGCCAGCAGCCACTCAGATAGCAATCAGCCCCAGCATTTT.

This clonotype was counted many times. This chain joins TRBV12-3 or TRBV12-4 and TRBJ2-7; 7 nucleotides line up with TRBD2. J gave up 4 bases and V 1 base, and 4 bases lay outside the gene matches. The CDR3 consists of 14 residues. The CDR3 nucleotides read TGTGCCAGCAGTTTAGGGGGGGGAAGGTACGAGCAGTACTTC. It codes for CASSLGGGRYEQYF.

In DNA form, the CDR3 reads TGTGCCAGCAGCTTGGGCCAGGGGTGGGCAGATACGCAGTATTTT. Its protein product is CASSLGQGWADTQYF. This chain uses TRBV5-6 with TRBJ2-3, with a possible D match to TRBD1 (6 bases). Germline V gene lookup returns CDR1 SGHDT and CDR2 YYEEEE. This CDR3 has 15 amino acids. Trimming stripped 0 bases from V and 4 bases from J, with 12 bases between.

This clonotype was seen more than once but under ten times. The rearrangement joins TRBV6-5 to TRBJ2-1; D might be TRBD2 (5 bases). CDR3 length: 12 amino acids. Germline-derived CDR1 and CDR2 are MNHEY and SVGAGI. V was shortened by 10 bases and J by 6 bases, with 13 bases between the two germline ends. CDR3: CATQRAANEQFF. The CDR3, as DNA: TGTGCCACCCAGAGGGCGGCCAATGAGCAGTTCTTC.

The sample holds a few counts of this clonotype. The chain couples TRBV7-9 to TRBJ1-2, with 9 positions matching TRBD1. Unmatched junction bases numbered 0, after V lost 4 bases and J lost 0 bases. CDR3 size: 14 residues. Germline lookup yields CDR1 SEHNR and CDR2 FQNEAQ (reference sequence). The DNA of the CDR3 is TGTGCCAGCAGCTGGGACAGGGCTAACTATGGCTACACCTTC. This codes for CASSWDRANYGYTF.

In its sample, this clonotype was seen many times. This chain connects TRBV7-2 to TRBJ1-5; unclear D gene. V lost 5 bases and J lost 2, with 13 bases in between. Germline-derived CDR1 and CDR2 are SGHTA and FQGNSA. The CDR3 extends over 15 amino acids. The CDR3 DNA follows: TGTGCCAGCAGCCCCGATTTATACGGCAATCAGCCCCAGCATTTT. Protein: CASSPDLYGNQPQHF.

This clonotype was recorded at least ten times. This chain connects TRBV5-1 to TRBJ2-2; D uncertain. This CDR3 comprises 15 residues. Germline CDR1 SGHRS, CDR2 YFSETQ. V was pared by 2 bases and J by 0 bases, with 8 bases between. The CDR3 DNA follows: TGCGCCAGCAGCTTCCAGGTTGCGAACACCGGGGAGCTGTTTTTT. It is translated as CASSFQVANTGELFF.

The chain is built from TRBV12-5 and TRBJ2-5, with 7 bases identical to TRBD1. V lost 6 bases to trimming and J lost 0 bases; unmatched junction nucleotides: 10. Germline loops: CDR1 LGHNT, CDR2 FRNRAP. The CDR3 runs to 16 residues. CDR3 residues: CASGPDRQGYQETQYF. The CDR3 bases are TGTGCTAGTGGACCTGACCGACAGGGCTACCAAGAGACCCAGTACTTC. The full variable domain, in which reference TRBV12-5 and TRBJ2-5 provide the parts outside the CDR3, is DARVTQTPRHKVTEMGQEVTMRCQPILGHNTVFWYRQTMMQGLELLAYFRNRAPLDDSGMPKDRFSAEMPDATLATLKIQPSEPRDSAVYFCASGPDRQGYQETQYFGPGTRLLVL.

This clonotype was seen many times. V and J are TRBV4-3 and TRBJ2-2, with 7 bases aligning to TRBD1. With V trimmed by 0 bases and J by 0 bases, 7 bases remained unmatched. The CDR3 contains 18 residues. Looked up from germline, CDR1 is LGHNA and CDR2 is YSLEER. CDR3 in amino acids: CASSQDTGVVANTGELFF. The CDR3 nucleotides are TGCGCCAGCAGCCAAGATACAGGGGTTGTCGCGAACACCGGGGAGCTGTTTTTT.

This clonotype showed up just a few times. The rearrangement uses TRBV12-3 or TRBV12-4 and TRBJ2-7; D is unclear. The CDR3 extends over 13 amino acids. Trimming removed 9 bases from V and 3 bases from J, with 15 bases in between. The CDR3 DNA reads TGTGCCAGTACCCACACTGACCTCTACGAGCAGTACTTC. Translation: CASTHTDLYEQYF.

J is TRBJ1-1 and V is TRBV7-6; D is unclear. In germline, CDR1 is SGHVS, CDR2 FNYEAQ. V lost 0 bases and J 0 bases, leaving 11 bases between the germline ends. The CDR3 has 16 amino acids. The CDR3 DNA reads as TGTGCCAGCAGCTTAGCGGCCGGAAGGATGAACACTGAAGCTTTCTTT. Translation: CASSLAAGRMNTEAFF.

This chain joins TRBV2 and TRBJ2-7, with 10 bases matching TRBD2. This CDR3 spans 14 amino acids. CDR1 and CDR2 (germline): SNHLY, FYNNEI. With 6 bases clipped from V and 0 bases from J, the junction kept 2 bases outside the gene matches. CDR3 in amino acids: CASRLAGNSYEQYF. CDR3 nucleotides: TGTGCCAGCAGACTAGCGGGGAACTCCTACGAGCAGTACTTC.

This clonotype was recorded many times. The chain recombines TRBV5-1 with TRBJ2-3; 10 bases are a match to TRBD2. The V gene end was trimmed by 1 base and the J gene end by 1 base; junction bases not matched to a gene: 3. CDR3 size: 16 residues. CDR1 and CDR2 from the germline V gene are SGHRS and YFSETQ. The CDR3 sequence is CASSLLAGGRTDTQYF. As DNA, the CDR3 is TGCGCCAGCAGCTTGTTAGCGGGGGGCCGCACAGATACGCAGTATTTT.

This clonotype was detected many times. This rearrangement joins TRBV29-1 to TRBJ2-2; the match to TRBD1 covers 10 bases. Looked up from germline, CDR1 is SQVTM and CDR2 is ANQGSEA. The CDR3 covers 14 residues. V was pared by 6 bases and J by 7 bases, with 8 bases of the junction left unmatched. The CDR3 coding sequence is TGCAGCGTACCGGGACAGGGGCGGGTCGGGGAGCTGTTTTTT. Its translation is CSVPGQGRVGELFF.

This clonotype was detected only a few times. This rearrangement joins TRBV29-1 to TRBJ2-7; no clear D. Germline assignment: CDR1 SQVTM and CDR2 ANQGSEA. CDR3 size: 12 residues. V was cut by 7 bases and J by 2 bases, with 12 bases left in between. The CDR3 sequence: CSAKDGAYEQYF. As DNA, the CDR3 is TGCAGCGCTAAGGACGGAGCCTACGAGCAGTACTTC.

This clonotype was found a few times. The J gene is TRBJ2-1, the V gene TRBV6-2 or TRBV6-3; 7 bases fit TRBD1. CDR1 is MNHEY, CDR2 SVGEGT, per germline. Trimming cost V 6 bases and J 3 bases; bases outside gene matches: 11. This CDR3 has 16 residues. CDR3 nucleotide sequence: TGTGCCAGCAGCCACAGGGGTGCGGTAAACTACAATGAGCAGTTCTTC. This encodes CASSHRGAVNYNEQFF.

In its sample, this clonotype was seen a few times. This rearrangement joins TRBV7-8 to TRBJ2-1; 9 bases match TRBD2. The junction had 11 bases not matched to a gene; V was cut back by 5 bases and J by 6 bases. The CDR3 covers 16 residues. Germline V gene data show CDR1 as SGHVS and CDR2 as FQNEAQ. CDR3 DNA: TGTGCCAGCAGCCCGCCTAAGGGACTAGCTTTCAATGAGCAGTTCTTC. Its protein product is CASSPPKGLAFNEQFF.

The genes are TRBV2 and TRBJ1-3; D is unresolved. The CDR3 totals 16 residues. Germline lookup yields CDR1 SNHLY and CDR2 FYNNEI. Trimming took off 1 base at V and 0 bases at J, with 10 bases between the two ends. The CDR3 DNA is TGTGCCAGCAGTGAAGGGTTTGCAGACTCTGGAAACACCATATATTTT. Amino acids: CASSEGFADSGNTIYF.

This chain connects TRBV20-1 to TRBJ2-5, with TRBD2 identical over 8 bases. Trimming took 6 bases from V and 3 from J; bases not matched to a gene: 9. The germline V gene encodes CDR1 DFQATT and CDR2 SNEGSKA (reference sequence). The CDR3 consists of 14 residues. This CDR3 is CSANFRGGKETQYF. The CDR3, as DNA: TGCAGTGCCAACTTCCGGGGGGGAAAAGAGACCCAGTACTTC.

This chain links TRBV29-1 with TRBJ2-5; D ambiguous. Per germline, CDR1 SQVTM and CDR2 ANQGSEA. The CDR3 length is 12 residues. With 8 bases removed from V and 2 bases from J, the gap between germline ends came to 12 bases. CDR3 loop: CSSLGQQETQYF. CDR3 DNA: TGCAGCAGCCTCGGGCAGCAAGAGACCCAGTACTTC.